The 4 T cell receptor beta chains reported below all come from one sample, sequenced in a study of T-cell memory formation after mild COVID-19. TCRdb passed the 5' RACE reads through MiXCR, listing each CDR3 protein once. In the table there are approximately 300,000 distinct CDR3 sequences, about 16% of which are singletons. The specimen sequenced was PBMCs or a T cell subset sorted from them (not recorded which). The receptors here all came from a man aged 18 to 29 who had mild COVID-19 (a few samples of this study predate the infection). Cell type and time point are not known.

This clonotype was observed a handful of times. The CDR3 loop reads CASSSSPGTGLENEQFF. CDR3 sequence (DNA): TGCGCCAGCAGCTCCAGCCCCGGGACAGGGTTAGAGAATGAGCAGTTCTTC. The V and J genes are TRBV5-1 and TRBJ2-1; TRBD1 matches at 9 bases. The trim removed 3 bases at V and 7 bases at J, leaving 14 bases unmatched. This CDR3 spans 17 amino acids. CDR1 SGHRS and CDR2 YFSETQ come from the germline V gene.

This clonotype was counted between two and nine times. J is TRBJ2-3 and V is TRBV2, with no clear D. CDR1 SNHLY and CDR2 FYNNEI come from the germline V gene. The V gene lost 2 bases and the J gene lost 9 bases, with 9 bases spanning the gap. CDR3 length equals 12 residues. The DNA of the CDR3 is TGTGCCAGCAGTGAATTATTTAGGACGCAGTATTTT. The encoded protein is CASSELFRTQYF. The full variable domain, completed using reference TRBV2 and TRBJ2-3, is EPEVTQTPSHQVTQMGQEVILRCVPISNHLYFYWYRQILGQKVEFLVSFYNNEISEKSEIFDDQFSVERPDGSNFTLKIRSTKLEDSAMYFCASSELFRTQYFGPGTRLTVL.

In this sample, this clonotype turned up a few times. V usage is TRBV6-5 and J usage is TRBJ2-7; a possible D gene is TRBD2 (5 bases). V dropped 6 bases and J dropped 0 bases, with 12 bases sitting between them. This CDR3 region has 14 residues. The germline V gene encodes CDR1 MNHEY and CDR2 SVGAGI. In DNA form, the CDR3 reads TGTGCCAGCAGGAGGGAACGGGACTCCTACGAGCAGTACTTC. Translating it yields CASRRERDSYEQYF.

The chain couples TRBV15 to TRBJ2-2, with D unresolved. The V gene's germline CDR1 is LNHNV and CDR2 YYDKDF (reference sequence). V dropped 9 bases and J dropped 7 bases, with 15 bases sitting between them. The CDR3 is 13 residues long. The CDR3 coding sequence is TGTGCCACGGCTCCCGGATGGGGCGGGGAGCTGTTTTTT. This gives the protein CATAPGWGGELFF.